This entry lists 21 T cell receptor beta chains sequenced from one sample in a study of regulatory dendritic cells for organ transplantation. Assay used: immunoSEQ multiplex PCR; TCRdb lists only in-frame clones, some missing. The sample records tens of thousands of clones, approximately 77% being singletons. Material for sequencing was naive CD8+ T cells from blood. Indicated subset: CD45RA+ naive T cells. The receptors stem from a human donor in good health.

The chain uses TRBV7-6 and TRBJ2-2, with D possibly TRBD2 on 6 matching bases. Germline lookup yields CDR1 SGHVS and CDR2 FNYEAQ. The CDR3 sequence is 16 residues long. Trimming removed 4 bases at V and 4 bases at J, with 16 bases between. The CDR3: CASSYVSGDVTGELFF. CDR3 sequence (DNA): TGTGCCAGCAGCTACGTCTCGGGGGATGTCACCGGGGAGCTGTTTTTT.

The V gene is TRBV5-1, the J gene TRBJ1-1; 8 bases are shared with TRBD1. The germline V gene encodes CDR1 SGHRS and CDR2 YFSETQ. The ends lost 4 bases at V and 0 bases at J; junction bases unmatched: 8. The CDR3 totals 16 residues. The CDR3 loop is CASSTTGQGLNTEAFF. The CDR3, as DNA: TGCGCCAGCAGCACTACCGGACAGGGCCTGAACACTGAAGCTTTCTTT.

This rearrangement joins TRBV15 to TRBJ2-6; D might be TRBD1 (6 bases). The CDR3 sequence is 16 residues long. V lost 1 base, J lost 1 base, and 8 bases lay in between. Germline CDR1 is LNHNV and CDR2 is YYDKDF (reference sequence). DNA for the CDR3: TGTGCCACCAGCAGAGGAACAGGGTCTGGGGCCAACGTCCTGACTTTC. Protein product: CATSRGTGSGANVLTF.

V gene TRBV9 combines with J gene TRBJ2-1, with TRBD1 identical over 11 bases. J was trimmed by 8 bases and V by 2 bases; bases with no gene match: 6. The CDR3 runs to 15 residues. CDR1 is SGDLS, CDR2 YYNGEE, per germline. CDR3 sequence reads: CASSVLDRGLDEQFF. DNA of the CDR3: TGTGCCAGCAGCGTCTTGGACAGGGGGCTCGATGAGCAGTTCTTC. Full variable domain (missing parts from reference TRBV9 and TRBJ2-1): DSGVTQTPKHLITATGQRVTLRCSPRSGDLSVYWYQQSLDQGLQFLIQYYNGEERAKGNILERFSAQQFPDLHSELNLSSLELGDSALYFCASSVLDRGLDEQFFGPGTRLTVL.

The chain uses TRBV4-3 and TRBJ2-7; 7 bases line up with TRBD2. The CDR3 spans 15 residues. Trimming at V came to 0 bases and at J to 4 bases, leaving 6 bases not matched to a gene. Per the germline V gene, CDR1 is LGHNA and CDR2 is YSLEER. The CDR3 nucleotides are TGCGCCAGCAGCCAAGATTCGGGAGGCCGGTACGAGCAGTACTTC. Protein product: CASSQDSGGRYEQYF.

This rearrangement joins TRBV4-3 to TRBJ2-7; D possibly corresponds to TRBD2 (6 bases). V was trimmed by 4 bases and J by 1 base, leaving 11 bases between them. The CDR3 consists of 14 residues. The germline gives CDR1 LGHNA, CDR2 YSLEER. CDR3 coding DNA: TGCGCCAGCAGCCCTGGGACTTTTTCCTACGAGCAGTACTTC. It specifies CASSPGTFSYEQYF.

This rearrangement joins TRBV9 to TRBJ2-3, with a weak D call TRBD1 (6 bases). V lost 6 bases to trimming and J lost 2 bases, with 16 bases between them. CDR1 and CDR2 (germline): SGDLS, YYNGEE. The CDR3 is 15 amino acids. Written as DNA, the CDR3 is TGTGCCAGCACTCGACAGGCCACCCCCACAGATACGCAGTATTTT. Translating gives CASTRQATPTDTQYF.

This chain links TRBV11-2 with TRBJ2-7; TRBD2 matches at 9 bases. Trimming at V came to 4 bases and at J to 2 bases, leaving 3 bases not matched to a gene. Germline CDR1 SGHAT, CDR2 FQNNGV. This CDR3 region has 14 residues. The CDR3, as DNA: TGTGCCAGCAGCTATAGCGGGGGAACCTACGAGCAGTACTTC. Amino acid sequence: CASSYSGGTYEQYF. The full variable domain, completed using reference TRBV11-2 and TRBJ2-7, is EAGVAQSPRYKIIEKRQSVAFWCNPISGHATLYWYQQILGQGPKLLIQFQNNGVVDDSQLPKDRFSAERLKGVDSTLKIQPAKLEDSAVYLCASSYSGGTYEQYFGPGTRLTVT.

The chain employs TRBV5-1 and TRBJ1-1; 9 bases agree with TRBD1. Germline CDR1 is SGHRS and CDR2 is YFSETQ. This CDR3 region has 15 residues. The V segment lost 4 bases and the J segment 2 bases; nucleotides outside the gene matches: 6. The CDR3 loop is CASSVGQGGNTEAFF. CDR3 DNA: TGCGCCAGCAGCGTGGGACAGGGTGGAAACACTGAAGCTTTCTTT.

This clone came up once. In DNA, the CDR3 is TGTGCCAGCAGCTCCAGTTTCGAGCAGTACTTC. Translated: CASSSSFEQYF. The chain has TRBV7-8 and TRBJ2-7; D uncertain. V was cut by 4 bases and J by 6 bases, with 7 bases left in between. The germline gives CDR1 SGHVS, CDR2 FQNEAQ. The CDR3 length is 11 residues. The variable domain in full, completed from reference TRBV7-8 and TRBJ2-7, reads GAGVSQSPRYKVAKRGQDVALRCDPISGHVSLFWYQQALGQGPEFLTYFQNEAQLDKSGLPSDRFFAERPEGSVSTLKIQRTQQEDSAVYLCASSSSFEQYFGPGTRLTVT.

This chain's CDR3 is CAISRLTAGTGKFYEQYF. In nucleotides, the CDR3 is TGTGCCATCAGTCGACTAACTGCCGGGACAGGGAAATTCTACGAGCAGTACTTC. The chain is built from TRBV10-3 and TRBJ2-7, with 9 bases that match TRBD1. Germline V gene sequence: CDR1 ENHRY, CDR2 SYGVKD. V trimming: 5 bases; J trimming: 3 bases; junction bases outside the gene matches: 17. This CDR3 spans 18 amino acids.

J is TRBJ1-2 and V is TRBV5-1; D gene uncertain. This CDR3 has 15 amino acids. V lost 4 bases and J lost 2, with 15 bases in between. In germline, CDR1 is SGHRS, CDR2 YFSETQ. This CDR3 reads CASSPNTPMNYGYTF. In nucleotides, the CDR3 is TGCGCCAGCAGCCCCAATACTCCGATGAACTATGGCTACACCTTC.

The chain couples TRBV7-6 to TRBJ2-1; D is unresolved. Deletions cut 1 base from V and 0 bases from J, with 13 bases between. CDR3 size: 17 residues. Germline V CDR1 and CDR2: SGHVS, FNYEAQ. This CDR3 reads CASSLDKSRSSYNEQFF. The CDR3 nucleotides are TGTGCCAGCAGCTTAGATAAATCTAGGAGCTCCTACAATGAGCAGTTCTTC.

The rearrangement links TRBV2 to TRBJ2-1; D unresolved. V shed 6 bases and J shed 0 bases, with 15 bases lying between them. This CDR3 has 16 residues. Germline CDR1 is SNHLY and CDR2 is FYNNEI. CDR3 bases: TGTGCCAGCAGCGACAAACACTCACGCTCCTACAATGAGCAGTTCTTC. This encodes CASSDKHSRSYNEQFF.

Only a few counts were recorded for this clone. The CDR3 protein is CASSDSMNTEAFF. The CDR3 DNA reads as TGTGCCAGCAGCGACAGCATGAACACTGAAGCTTTCTTT. This chain links TRBV9 with TRBJ1-1; D gene unclear. V shed 3 bases and J shed 0 bases, with 6 bases lying between them. Germline V lookup: CDR1 SGDLS, CDR2 YYNGEE. The CDR3 has 13 amino acids.

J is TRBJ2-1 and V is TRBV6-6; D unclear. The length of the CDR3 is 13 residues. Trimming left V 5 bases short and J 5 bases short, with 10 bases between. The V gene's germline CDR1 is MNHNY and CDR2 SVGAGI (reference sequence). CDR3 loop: CASSDIGDNEQFF. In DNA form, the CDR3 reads TGTGCCAGCAGTGACATAGGTGACAATGAGCAGTTCTTC.

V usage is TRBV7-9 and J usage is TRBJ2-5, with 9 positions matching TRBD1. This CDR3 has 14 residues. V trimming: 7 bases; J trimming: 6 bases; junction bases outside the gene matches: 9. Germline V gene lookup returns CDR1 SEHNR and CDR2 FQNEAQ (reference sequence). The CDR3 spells CASTFGTGKKTQYF. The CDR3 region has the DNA TGTGCCAGCACCTTTGGGACAGGGAAGAAGACCCAGTACTTC. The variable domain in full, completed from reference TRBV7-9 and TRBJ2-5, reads DTGVSQNPRHKITKRGQNVTFRCDPISEHNRLYWYRQTLGQGPEFLTYFQNEAQLEKSRLLSDRFSAERPKGSFSTLEIQRTEQGDSAMYLCASTFGTGKKTQYFGPGTRLLVL.

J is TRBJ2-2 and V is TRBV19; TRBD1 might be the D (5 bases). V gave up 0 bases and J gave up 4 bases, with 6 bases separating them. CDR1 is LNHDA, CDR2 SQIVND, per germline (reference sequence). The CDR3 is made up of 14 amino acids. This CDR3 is CASSIEQVTGELFF. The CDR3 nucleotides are TGTGCCAGTAGTATAGAACAGGTCACCGGGGAGCTGTTTTTT.

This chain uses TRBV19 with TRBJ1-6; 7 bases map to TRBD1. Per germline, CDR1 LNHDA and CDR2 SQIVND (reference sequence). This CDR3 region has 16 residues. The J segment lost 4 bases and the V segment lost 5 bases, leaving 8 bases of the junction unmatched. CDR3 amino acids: CASSGQGGTYNSPLHF. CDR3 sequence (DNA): TGTGCCAGTAGTGGGCAGGGGGGAACTTATAATTCACCCCTCCACTTT.

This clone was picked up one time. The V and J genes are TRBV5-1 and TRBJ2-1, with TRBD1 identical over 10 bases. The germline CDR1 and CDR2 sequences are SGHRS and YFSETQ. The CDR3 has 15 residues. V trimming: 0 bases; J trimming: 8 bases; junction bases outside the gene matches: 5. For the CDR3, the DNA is TGCGCCAGCAGCTTGGAAGGACAGGGGGGTGATGAGCAGTTCTTC. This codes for CASSLEGQGGDEQFF.

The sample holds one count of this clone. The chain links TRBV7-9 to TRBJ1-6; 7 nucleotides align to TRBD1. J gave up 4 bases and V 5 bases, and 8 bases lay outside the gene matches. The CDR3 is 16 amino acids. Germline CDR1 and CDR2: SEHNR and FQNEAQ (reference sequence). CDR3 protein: CASSPLTGRYNSPLHF. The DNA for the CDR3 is TGTGCCAGCAGCCCCCTGACAGGGCGGTATAATTCACCCCTCCACTTT.